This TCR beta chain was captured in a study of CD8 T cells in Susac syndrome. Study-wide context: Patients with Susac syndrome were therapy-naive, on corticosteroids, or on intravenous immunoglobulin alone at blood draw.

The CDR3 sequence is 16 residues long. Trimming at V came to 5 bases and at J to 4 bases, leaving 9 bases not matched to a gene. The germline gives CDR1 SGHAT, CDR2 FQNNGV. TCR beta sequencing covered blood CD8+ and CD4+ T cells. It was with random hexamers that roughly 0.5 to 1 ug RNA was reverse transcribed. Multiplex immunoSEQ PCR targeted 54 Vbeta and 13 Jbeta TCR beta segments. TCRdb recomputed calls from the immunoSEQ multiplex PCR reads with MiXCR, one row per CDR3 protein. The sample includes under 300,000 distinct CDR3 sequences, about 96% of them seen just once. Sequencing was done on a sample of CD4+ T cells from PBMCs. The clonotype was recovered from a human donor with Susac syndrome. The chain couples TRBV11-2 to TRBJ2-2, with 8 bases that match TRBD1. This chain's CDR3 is CASSARTGLFTGELFF. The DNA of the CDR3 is TGTGCCAGCAGCGCCCGGACAGGGCTATTCACCGGGGAGCTGTTTTTT.